This T cell receptor (beta chain) comes out of a study of shared clonotypes between healthy human individuals. The CDR3 is 14 amino acids. The germline V and J ends were trimmed by 3 bases and 5 bases, with 11 bases remaining between them. Germline V gene sequence: CDR1 KGHSH, CDR2 LQKENI. Assay execution proceeded at the deep level. Using immunoSEQ multiplex PCR, the repertoire was profiled, and TCRdb retains in-frame clones only, with some absent. Of some 1.5 million clones in the sample, 95% to 99% were seen once. The specimen was naive CD4+ T cells sorted from blood. Subset here: CD45RA+ positively selected. The chain recombines TRBV18 with TRBJ1-5; a weak D match, TRBD1 (5 bases). This TCR was recovered from a young man in good health. CDR3 residues: CASSPSLGDQPQHF. CDR3 DNA sequence: TGTGCCAGCTCACCTTCTTTAGGGGATCAGCCCCAGCATTTT.